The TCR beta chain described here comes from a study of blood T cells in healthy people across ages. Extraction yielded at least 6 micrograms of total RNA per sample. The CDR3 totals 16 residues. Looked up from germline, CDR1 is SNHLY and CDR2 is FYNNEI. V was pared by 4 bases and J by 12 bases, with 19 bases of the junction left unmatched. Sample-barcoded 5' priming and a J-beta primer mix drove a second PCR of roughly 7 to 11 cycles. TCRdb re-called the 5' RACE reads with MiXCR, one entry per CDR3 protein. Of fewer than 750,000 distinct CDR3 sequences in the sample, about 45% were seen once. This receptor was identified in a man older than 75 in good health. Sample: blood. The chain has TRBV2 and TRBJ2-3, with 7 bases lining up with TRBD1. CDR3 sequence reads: CASSVIRDRVTGTQYF. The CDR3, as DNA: TGTGCCAGCAGTGTAATCCGGGACAGAGTCACAGGTACACAGTATTTT.